Below, 15 T cell receptor beta chains from the same sample are listed, as sequenced in a study of glioma-infiltrating T cells. The iRepertoire nested amplicon-rescue multiplex PCR amplified TCR alpha and beta CDR3s from RNA. Using its own MiXCR run on the multiplex PCR reads, TCRdb lists one record per CDR3 protein. The table shows about 89,000 distinct CDR3 sequences, with roughly 23% occurring only once. Sequenced material: glioma tissue, nonneoplastic brain tissue, or PBMCs (not recorded which). The receptors derive from a human donor with low-grade glioma or glioblastoma, undergoing nonglioma brain surgery, or in good health (not recorded which).

This clonotype has at least ten counts. The rearrangement links TRBV4-1 to TRBJ1-5; D gene uncertain. Germline V gives CDR1 MGHRA, CDR2 YSYEKL. The V end lost 1 base, the J end lost 0 bases, and 13 bases lay between the germline ends. The CDR3 has 17 residues. CDR3 sequence reads: CASSQVSPLYSNQPQHF. DNA of the CDR3: TGCGCCAGCAGCCAAGTTTCCCCCCTTTATAGCAATCAGCCCCAGCATTTT.

This clonotype was seen more than once but under ten times. The chain has TRBV12-3 or TRBV12-4 and TRBJ1-4; a possible D gene is TRBD1 (6 bases). Trimming took 2 bases from V and 7 from J, leaving 14 bases between them. CDR3 length equals 15 residues. CDR3 sequence reads: CASSLRGAGSEKLFF. The CDR3 nucleotides are TGTGCCAGCAGTTTACGGGGGGCTGGAAGTGAAAAACTGTTTTTT.

This clonotype occurred many times. The V gene is TRBV4-1, the J gene TRBJ2-1; possibly TRBD2 for D (6 bases). Germline assignment: CDR1 MGHRA and CDR2 YSYEKL. This CDR3 comprises 15 residues. V lost 4 bases to trimming and J lost 5 bases, with 15 bases between them. CDR3 sequence reads: CASSLGGARDNEQFF. CDR3 coding DNA: TGCGCCAGCAGCCTGGGCGGGGCGCGGGACAATGAGCAGTTCTTC.

This clonotype was observed many times. The chain recombines TRBV3-1 with TRBJ1-2, with D possibly TRBD1 on 5 matching bases. The CDR3 runs 13 residues. Trimming stripped 4 bases from V and 6 bases from J, with 12 bases between. Per the germline V gene, CDR1 is LGHDT and CDR2 is YNNKEL (reference sequence). CDR3 loop: CASSPQEGNGYTF. CDR3 DNA: TGTGCCAGCAGCCCTCAGGAGGGGAATGGCTACACCTTC.

The chain is built from TRBV2 and TRBJ2-3; no clear D gene. The CDR3 runs to 14 residues. Per germline, CDR1 SNHLY and CDR2 FYNNEI. V was cut by 5 bases and J by 1 base, with 10 bases left in between. The CDR3 is CASSRAEGTDTQYF. The CDR3 DNA follows: TGTGCCAGCAGTAGAGCAGAGGGCACAGATACGCAGTATTTT.

This clonotype showed up many times. The chain couples TRBV20-1 to TRBJ1-5; 7 bases are shared with TRBD1. Germline V gene lookup returns CDR1 DFQATT and CDR2 SNEGSKA (reference sequence). The length of the CDR3 is 16 residues. V lost 3 bases to trimming and J lost 1 base; unmatched junction nucleotides: 9. CDR3 bases: TGCAGTGCTAGCTTCGGGACAGCTAAAAGCAATCAGCCCCAGCATTTT. Its translation is CSASFGTAKSNQPQHF.

This clonotype was detected ten times or more. The chain combines TRBV29-1 with TRBJ1-2, with 7 bases identical to TRBD1. The V and J ends lost 1 base and 0 bases, in that order; junction bases with no gene match: 5. From germline, CDR1 is SQVTM and CDR2 ANQGSEA. The CDR3 length is 15 residues. In DNA, the CDR3 is TGCAGCGTTGAAGGCCGGGACAGACCTAACTATGGCTACACCTTC. It specifies CSVEGRDRPNYGYTF.

The sample holds a few counts of this clonotype. The chain links TRBV19 to TRBJ2-5; 9 positions match TRBD2. Germline CDR1 and CDR2: LNHDA and SQIVND (reference sequence). The CDR3 consists of 16 residues. V lost 1 base, J lost 3 bases, and 6 bases stayed unmatched. CDR3 amino acids: CASSIARLAAKETQYF. DNA for the CDR3: TGTGCCAGTAGTATAGCGAGACTAGCGGCAAAAGAGACCCAGTACTTC.

This clonotype came up many times. The CDR3: CASSQDRGSDGYTF. In nucleotides, the CDR3 is TGTGCCAGCAGTCAGGACAGGGGGAGCGATGGCTACACCTTC. V is TRBV2 and J is TRBJ1-2; the match to TRBD1 covers 10 bases. CDR1 and CDR2 (germline): SNHLY, FYNNEI. The CDR3 length is 14 residues. V trimming: 5 bases; J trimming: 6 bases; junction bases outside the gene matches: 6.

Note on this clonotype: The junction departs from germline at one end; a sequencing error may be responsible. The chain uses TRBV6-1 and TRBJ1-5; D is perhaps TRBD1 (6 bases). CDR3 length equals 17 residues. In germline, CDR1 is MNHNS, CDR2 SASEGT. The CDR3 protein is CASSEAVGGVGNQPRHF. CDR3 nucleotides: TGTGCCAGCAGTGAAGCTGTGGGGGGCGTAGGGAATCAGCCCCGGCATTTT.

Regarding this clonotype: A clone one base away is much larger, so this may be a read error. CDR3 DNA sequence: TGCATTGTAAATAGCGGTACTTCCTACGAGCAGTACTTC. It specifies CIVNSGTSYEQYF. V and J are TRBV20-1 and TRBJ2-7, with a tentative D call TRBD2 (6 bases). The CDR3 extends over 13 amino acids. Germline CDR1 and CDR2: DFQATT and SNEGSKA (reference sequence).

This clonotype has more than one count but fewer than ten. J is TRBJ2-1 and V is TRBV11-2, with 10 bases identical to TRBD2. This CDR3 is 17 amino acids long. The junction had 5 bases not matched to a gene; V was cut back by 1 base and J by 2 bases. Germline assignment: CDR1 SGHAT and CDR2 FQNNGV. This CDR3 is CASSLVSGGLTYNEQFF. CDR3 DNA: TGTGCCAGCAGCTTAGTTAGCGGGGGGCTTACCTACAATGAGCAGTTCTTC.

At least ten counts were recorded for this clonotype. The germline gene is not matched at one end of the junction; a read error may be the cause. This sequence joins TRBV6-5 and TRBJ2-1; D ambiguous. The length of the CDR3 is 16 residues. Germline values: CDR1 MNHEY, CDR2 SVGAGI. This CDR3 is CASSYSLIGSHNEQFF. CDR3 DNA: TGTGCCAGCAGTTACTCTCTAATAGGCTCCCACAATGAGCAGTTCTTC.

This clonotype appeared a few times. The V gene is TRBV3-1, the J gene TRBJ2-1; D is tentatively TRBD1 or TRBD2 (7 bases each). The CDR3 has 16 residues. V was shortened by 7 bases and J by 10 bases, with 26 bases between the two germline ends. CDR1 and CDR2 from the germline V gene are LGHDT and YNNKEL (reference sequence). DNA for the CDR3: TGTGCCAGCACCCAGAGCGGGACAGCTTCTACTAAGGAGCAGTTCTTC. Residues: CASTQSGTASTKEQFF.

This clonotype was detected many times. J is TRBJ1-1 and V is TRBV20-1; a weak D match, TRBD1 (6 bases). The CDR3 spans 15 residues. The germline gives CDR1 DFQATT, CDR2 SNEGSKA (reference sequence). Trimming cost V 6 bases and J 0 bases, with 17 bases left between them. In DNA form, the CDR3 reads TGCAGTGCCCCTAGCGGGGGCAGGTTGAACACTGAAGCTTTCTTT. It is translated as CSAPSGGRLNTEAFF.